The following is a T cell receptor beta chain sequence with its context. Its antigen is not known. The record originates from a study of response to subunit inactivated influenza vaccine. TCRdb analysed the RT-PCR reads with MiXCR anew, one entry per CDR3 protein. The table lists 650,000 to 850,000 distinct CDR3 sequences, more than 11% of them singletons, with around 7% in the top ten. Study-level points and caveats: A suggestion made by the authors is that each seasonal influenza vaccination recruits few new T cells.

Sequencing was performed on PBMCs from blood, taken around 14 days before vaccination. The sequence was obtained from a man in his fifties or sixties who received an inactivated influenza vaccine.

CDR3 region: CARSPGLLPEQYF. The CDR3 coding sequence is TGTGCCAGGAGCCCTGGGCTCCTCCCCGAGCAGTACTTC. The gene calls are TRBV5-3 and TRBJ2-7; D unresolved. TRBV5-3 is flagged as an ORF with uncertain function. The length of the CDR3 is 13 residues. The V end was cut by 8 bases, the J end by 6 bases, with 18 bases between.